This TCR beta chain was retrieved from a study of T cell responses to AZD1222 COVID-19 vaccine. Germline V CDR1 and CDR2: MGHRA, YSYEKL. This CDR3 has 17 amino acids. V was pared by 1 base and J by 5 bases, with 10 bases of the junction left unmatched. With respect to this clone: Its antigen is undetermined.

Assay used: immunoSEQ multiplex PCR; TCRdb lists only in-frame clones, some missing. The sample carries 100,000 to 150,000 clones, 75% to 90% recorded once. Study findings and constraints: Females outnumbered males among donors, who were mostly white British; clonal diversity was possibly underestimated.

This specimen was peripheral blood, taken 28 days after the second AZD1222 dose. The receptor's source is an adult who received the AZD1222 COVID-19 vaccine. The chain joins TRBV4-1 to TRBJ2-3; 9 nucleotides align to TRBD2. The CDR3 nucleotides are TGCGCCAGCAGCCAAGTCTTCAAGCGGGGGGCTGGAGATACGCAGTATTTT. This encodes CASSQVFKRGAGDTQYF.